This entry concerns a single T cell receptor beta chain. Its antigen is unknown. This sample is part of a study of T cell responses to AZD1222 COVID-19 vaccine. Study results and caveats: Reports say nearly half of spike-specific TCRs go after unmutated variant regions. Spike-specific TCR breadth and depth both grew after two AZD1222 doses. Just a handful of AZD1222 recipients were seropositive at baseline.

The protocol was immunoSEQ multiplex PCR, while the TCRdb copy is restricted to in-frame clones and leaves out a portion. This table holds under 130,000 clones, under 95% found once. The CDR3 runs 15 residues. The V end was cut by 4 bases, the J end by 7 bases, with 17 bases between. Germline V lookup: CDR1 SGDLS, CDR2 YYNGEE. This chain connects TRBV9 to TRBJ1-4; the D is unclear. Source: peripheral blood, taken on day 0 of AZD1222 vaccination. This TCR came from an adult in good health. CDR3 protein: CASSSRYPRGEKLFF. The CDR3 nucleotides read TGTGCCAGCAGCTCCCGGTACCCTAGAGGTGAAAAACTGTTTTTT.